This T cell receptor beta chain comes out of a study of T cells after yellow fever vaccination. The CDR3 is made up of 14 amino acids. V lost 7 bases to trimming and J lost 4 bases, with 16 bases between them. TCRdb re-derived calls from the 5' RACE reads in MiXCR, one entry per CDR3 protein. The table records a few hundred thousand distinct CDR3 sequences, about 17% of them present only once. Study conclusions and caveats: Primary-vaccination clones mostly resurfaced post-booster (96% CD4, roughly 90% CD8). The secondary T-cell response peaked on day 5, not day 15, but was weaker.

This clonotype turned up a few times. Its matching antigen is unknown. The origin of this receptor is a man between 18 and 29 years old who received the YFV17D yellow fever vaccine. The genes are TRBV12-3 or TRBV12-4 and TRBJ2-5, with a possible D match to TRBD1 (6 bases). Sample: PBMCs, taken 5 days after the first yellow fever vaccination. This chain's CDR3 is CASKLAQGRETQYF. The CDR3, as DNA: TGTGCCAGCAAGTTAGCCCAGGGGAGAGAGACCCAGTACTTC.